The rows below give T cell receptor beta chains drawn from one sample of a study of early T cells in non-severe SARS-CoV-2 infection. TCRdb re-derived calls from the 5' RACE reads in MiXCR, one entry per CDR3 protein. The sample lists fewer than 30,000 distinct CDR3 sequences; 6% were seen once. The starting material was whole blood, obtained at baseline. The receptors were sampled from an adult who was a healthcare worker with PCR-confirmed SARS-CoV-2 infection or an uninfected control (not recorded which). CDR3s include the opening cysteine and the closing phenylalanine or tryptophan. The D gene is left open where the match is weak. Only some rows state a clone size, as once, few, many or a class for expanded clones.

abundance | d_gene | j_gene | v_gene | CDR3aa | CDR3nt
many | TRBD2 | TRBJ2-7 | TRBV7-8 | CASSLTGGAGDYEQYF | TGTGCCAGCAGCTTAACAGGCGGAGCGGGGGACTACGAGCAGTACTTC
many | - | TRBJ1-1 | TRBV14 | CASSSQQGPTEAFF | TGTGCCAGCAGCTCTCAGCAGGGTCCCACTGAAGCTTTCTTT
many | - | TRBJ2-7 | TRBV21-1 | CASSKTPDRPPAYEQYF | TGTGCCAGCAGCAAAACACCGGACCGTCCGCCGGCCTACGAGCAGTACTTC
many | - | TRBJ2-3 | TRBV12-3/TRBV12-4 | CASSLTTQGGSDTQYF | TGTGCCAGCAGTTTAACAACACAGGGGGGGTCAGATACGCAGTATTTT
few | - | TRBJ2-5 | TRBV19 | CASSIRGIGQGETQYF | TGTGCCAGTAGCATCCGGGGCATTGGGCAAGGAGAGACCCAGTACTTC
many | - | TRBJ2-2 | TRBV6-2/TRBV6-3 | CASSPSTQPGELFF | TGTGCCAGCAGTCCCTCCACTCAGCCCGGGGAGCTGTTTTTT
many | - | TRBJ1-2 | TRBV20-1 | CSARSENGYTF | TGCAGTGCTAGATCCGAAAATGGCTACACCTTC
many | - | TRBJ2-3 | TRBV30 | CAWSLKWEDTQYF | TGTGCCTGGAGTCTTAAGTGGGAAGATACGCAGTATTTT
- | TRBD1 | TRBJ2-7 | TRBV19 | CASSYDRDYEQYF | TGTGCCAGTAGTTATGACAGGGACTACGAGCAGTACTTC
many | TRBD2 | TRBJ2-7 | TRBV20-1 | CSARKRLAGSIHEQYF | TGCAGTGCCCGGAAAAGACTAGCGGGATCGATCCACGAGCAGTACTTC
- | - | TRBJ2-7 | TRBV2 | CASTGQGSYEQYF | TGTGCCAGCACCGGGCAGGGATCCTACGAGCAGTACTTC
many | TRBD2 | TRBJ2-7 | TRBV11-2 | CASSFGSGRYEQYF | TGTGCCAGCAGCTTCGGTAGCGGGCGCTACGAGCAGTACTTC
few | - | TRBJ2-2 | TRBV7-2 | CASSFRTGELFF | TGTGCCAGCAGCTTCCGGACCGGGGAGCTGTTTTTT
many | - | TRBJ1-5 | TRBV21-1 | CASSKGGSGDGYQPQHF | TGTGCCAGCAGCAAAGGCGGGTCTGGGGACGGGTATCAGCCCCAGCATTTT
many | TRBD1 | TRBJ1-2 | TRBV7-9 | CASRTDKGTAPGGYTF | TGTGCCAGCAGGACCGACAAAGGGACAGCCCCCGGTGGCTACACCTTC
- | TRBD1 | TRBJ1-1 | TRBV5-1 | CASSARQGGSTEAFF | TGCGCCAGCAGCGCGAGACAGGGCGGGAGCACTGAAGCTTTCTTT
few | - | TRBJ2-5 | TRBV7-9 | CASSFPGGEETQYF | TGTGCCAGCAGCTTTCCCGGGGGCGAGGAGACCCAGTACTTC
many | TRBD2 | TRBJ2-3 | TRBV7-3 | CASSSSRGLGPDTQYF | TGTGCCAGCAGCTCAAGTAGGGGACTAGGCCCAGATACGCAGTATTTT
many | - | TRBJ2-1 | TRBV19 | CASSIVISYNEQFF | TGTGCCAGTAGTATTGTGATCTCATACAATGAGCAGTTCTTC
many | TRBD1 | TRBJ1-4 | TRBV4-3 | CASSLRTGGDEKLFF | TGCGCCAGCAGCCTTCGGACAGGGGGCGATGAAAAACTGTTTTTT
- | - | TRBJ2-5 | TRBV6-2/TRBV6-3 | CASGARETQYF | TGTGCCAGCGGGGCGCGGGAGACCCAGTACTTC
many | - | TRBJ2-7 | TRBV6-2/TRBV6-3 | CASSWPAAYEQYF | TGTGCCAGCAGTTGGCCGGCCGCCTACGAGCAGTACTTC
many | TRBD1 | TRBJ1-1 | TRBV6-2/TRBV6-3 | CASSKQGLVNTEAFF | TGTGCCAGCAGTAAACAGGGGTTGGTGAACACTGAAGCTTTCTTT
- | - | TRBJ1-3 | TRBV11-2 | CASSLEPRTAGNTIYF | TGTGCCAGCAGCTTAGAGCCCAGGACAGCTGGAAACACCATATATTTT
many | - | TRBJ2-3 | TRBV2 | CASSDAVRGTDTQYF | TGTGCCAGCAGTGATGCGGTCAGAGGCACAGATACGCAGTATTTT
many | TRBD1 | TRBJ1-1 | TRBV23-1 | CASSIQGDTEAFF | TGCGCCAGCAGCATACAGGGGGACACTGAAGCTTTCTTT
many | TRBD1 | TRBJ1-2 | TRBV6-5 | CASSRSRGDNYGYTF | TGTGCCAGCAGTAGAAGCAGGGGGGATAACTATGGCTACACCTTC
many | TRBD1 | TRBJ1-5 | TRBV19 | CASQTGEWSNQPQHF | TGTGCCAGTCAGACAGGGGAGTGGAGCAATCAGCCCCAGCATTTT
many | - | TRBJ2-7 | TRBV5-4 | CASSLSGQTYEQYF | TGTGCCAGCAGCTTGTCAGGGCAGACCTACGAGCAGTACTTC
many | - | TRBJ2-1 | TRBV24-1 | CATSDFKGGGGARYNEQFF | TGTGCCACCAGTGATTTTAAAGGGGGGGGAGGCGCCCGCTACAATGAGCAGTTCTTC
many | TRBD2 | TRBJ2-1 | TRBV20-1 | CSARASFSGSSYNEQFF | TGCAGTGCTAGAGCCTCCTTTAGCGGGAGCTCCTACAATGAGCAGTTCTTC
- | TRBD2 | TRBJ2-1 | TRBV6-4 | CASSHRTSGNNEQFF | TGTGCCAGCAGCCATAGGACTAGCGGGAACAATGAGCAGTTCTTC
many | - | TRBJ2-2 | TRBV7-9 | CASRPSGRAGELFF | TGTGCCAGCAGACCCAGCGGGCGGGCCGGGGAGCTGTTTTTT
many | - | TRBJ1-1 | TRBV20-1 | CSANSNTEAFF | TGCAGTGCTAACAGTAACACTGAAGCTTTCTTT
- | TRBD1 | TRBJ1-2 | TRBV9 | CASSVDRGGSFYGYTF | TGTGCCAGCAGCGTCGACAGGGGAGGGTCGTTCTATGGCTACACCTTC
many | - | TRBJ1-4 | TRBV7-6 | CASSLVPNEKLFF | TGTGCCAGCAGCTTAGTACCTAATGAAAAACTGTTTTTT
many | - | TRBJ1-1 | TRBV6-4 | CASSDSEGQDTEAFF | TGTGCCAGCAGTGACTCAGAGGGGCAGGACACTGAAGCTTTCTTT
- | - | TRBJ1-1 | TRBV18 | CASSSQQGPSNTEAFF | TGTGCCAGCTCATCACAACAGGGACCATCGAACACTGAAGCTTTCTTT
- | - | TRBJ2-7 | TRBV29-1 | CSVVLTGAWDEQYF | TGCAGCGTTGTTCTGACAGGCGCTTGGGACGAGCAGTACTTC
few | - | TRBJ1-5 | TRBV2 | CASSERVVQPQHF | TGTGCCAGCAGTGAAAGGGTGGTTCAGCCCCAGCATTTT
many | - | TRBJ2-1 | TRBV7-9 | CASSLARESSSYNEQFF | TGTGCCAGCAGCTTAGCGAGGGAGTCCAGCTCCTACAATGAGCAGTTCTTC
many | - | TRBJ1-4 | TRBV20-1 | CSASRGGWEKLFF | TGCAGTGCTAGCCGGGGGGGTTGGGAAAAACTGTTTTTT
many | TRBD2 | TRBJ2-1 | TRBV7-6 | CASSVGGRYNEQFF | TGTGCCAGCAGCGTCGGCGGGAGATATAATGAGCAGTTCTTC
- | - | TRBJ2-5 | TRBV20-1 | CSAAWRAEETQYF | TGCAGTGCTGCTTGGAGGGCAGAAGAGACCCAGTACTTC
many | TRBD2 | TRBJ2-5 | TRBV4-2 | CASSQDLSGGGQETQYF | TGTGCCAGCAGCCAAGATCTTAGCGGGGGAGGACAAGAGACCCAGTACTTC
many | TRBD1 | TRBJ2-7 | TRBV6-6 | CASTTRQGDYEQYF | TGTGCCAGCACCACCCGACAGGGGGACTACGAGCAGTACTTC
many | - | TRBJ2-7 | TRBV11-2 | CASSLGAGADNF | TGTGCCAGCAGCTTAGGAGCAGGGGCGGATAACTTC
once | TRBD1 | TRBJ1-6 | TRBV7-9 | CASSMGQGFRNSPLHF | TGTGCCAGCAGTATGGGACAGGGGTTTAGGAATTCACCCCTCCACTTT
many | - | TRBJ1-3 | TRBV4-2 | CANGGNTIYF | TGTGCCAACGGGGGAAACACCATATATTTT
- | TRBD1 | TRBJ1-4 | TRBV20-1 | CSASGGRANEKLFF | TGCAGTGCTTCAGGGGGCAGAGCTAATGAAAAACTGTTTTTT
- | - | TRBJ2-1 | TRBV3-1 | CASSQANEQFF | TGTGCCAGCAGCCAAGCGAATGAGCAGTTCTTC
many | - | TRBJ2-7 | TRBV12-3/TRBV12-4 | CASSKGEAYEQYF | TGTGCCAGCTCTAAGGGGGAAGCCTACGAGCAGTACTTC
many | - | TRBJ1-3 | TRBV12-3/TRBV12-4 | CASSLARRHSGNTIYF | TGTGCCAGCAGTTTAGCGCGACGGCACTCTGGAAACACCATATATTTT
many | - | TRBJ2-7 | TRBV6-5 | CASSYRQLSSYEQYF | TGTGCCAGCAGTTACCGTCAGCTGAGCTCCTACGAGCAGTACTTC
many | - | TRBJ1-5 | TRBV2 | CASSEGRDQPQHF | TGTGCCAGCAGTGAAGGGAGGGATCAGCCCCAGCATTTT